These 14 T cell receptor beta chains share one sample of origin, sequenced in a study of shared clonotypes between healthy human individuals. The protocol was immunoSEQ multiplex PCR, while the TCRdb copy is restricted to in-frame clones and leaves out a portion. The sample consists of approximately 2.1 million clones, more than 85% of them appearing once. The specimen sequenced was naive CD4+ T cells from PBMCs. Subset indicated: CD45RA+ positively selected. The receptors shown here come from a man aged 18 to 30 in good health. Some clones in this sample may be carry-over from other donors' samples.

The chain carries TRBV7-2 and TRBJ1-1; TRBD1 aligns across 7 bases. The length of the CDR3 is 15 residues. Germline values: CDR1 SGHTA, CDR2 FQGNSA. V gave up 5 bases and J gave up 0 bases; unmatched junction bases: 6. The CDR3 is CASSLRGGVNTEAFF. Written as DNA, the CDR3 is TGTGCCAGCAGCCTCAGGGGGGGAGTGAACACTGAAGCTTTCTTT.

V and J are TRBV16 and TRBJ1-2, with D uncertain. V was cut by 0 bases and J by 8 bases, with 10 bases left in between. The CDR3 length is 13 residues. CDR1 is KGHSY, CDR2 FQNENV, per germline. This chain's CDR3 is CASSQSPGWGYTF. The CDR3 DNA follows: TGTGCCAGCAGCCAATCGCCGGGGTGGGGCTACACCTTC.

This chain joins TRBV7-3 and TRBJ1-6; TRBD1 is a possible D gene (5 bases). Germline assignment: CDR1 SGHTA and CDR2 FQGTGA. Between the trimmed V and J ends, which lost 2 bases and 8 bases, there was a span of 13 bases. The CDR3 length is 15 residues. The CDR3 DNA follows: TGTGCCAGCAGCTTAGGTGCAGGGATGGATTCACCCCTCCACTTT. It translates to CASSLGAGMDSPLHF.

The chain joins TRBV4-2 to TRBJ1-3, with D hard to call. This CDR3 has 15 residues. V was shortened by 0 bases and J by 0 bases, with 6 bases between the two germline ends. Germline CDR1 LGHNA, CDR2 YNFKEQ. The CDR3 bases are TGTGCCAGCAGCCAAGATTCGGCCTCTGGAAACACCATATATTTT. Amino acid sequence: CASSQDSASGNTIYF.

CDR3 in amino acids: CASSARQTCLKNEQFF. CDR3 nucleotides: TGTGCCAGCAGCGCCCGACAAACGTGTTTGAAAAATGAGCAGTTCTTC. The rearrangement uses TRBV21-1 and TRBJ2-1; TRBD1 reflects the table's D call only, with no check against the DNA. TRBV21-1 is flagged as a pseudogene. The CDR3 loop spans 16 amino acids.

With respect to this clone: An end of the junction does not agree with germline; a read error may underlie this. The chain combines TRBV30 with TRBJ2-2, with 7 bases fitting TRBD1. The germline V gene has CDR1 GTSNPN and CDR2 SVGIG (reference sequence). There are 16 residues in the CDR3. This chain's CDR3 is CAGRQGLSSNTGELFF. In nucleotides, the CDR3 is TGTGCCGGGAGACAGGGTCTGTCCTCGAACACCGGGGAGCTGTTTTTT.

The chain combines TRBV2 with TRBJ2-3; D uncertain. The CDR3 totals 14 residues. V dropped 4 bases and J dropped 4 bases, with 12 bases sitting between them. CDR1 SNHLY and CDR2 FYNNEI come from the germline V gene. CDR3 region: CASSVVVAADTQYF. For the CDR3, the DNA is TGTGCCAGCAGTGTGGTAGTAGCAGCAGATACGCAGTATTTT.

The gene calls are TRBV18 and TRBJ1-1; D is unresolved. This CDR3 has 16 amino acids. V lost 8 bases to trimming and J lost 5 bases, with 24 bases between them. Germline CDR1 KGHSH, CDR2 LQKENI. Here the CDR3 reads CASTLGPARSRTEAFF. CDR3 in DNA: TGTGCCAGCACACTGGGCCCGGCCCGGAGTAGGACTGAAGCTTTCTTT. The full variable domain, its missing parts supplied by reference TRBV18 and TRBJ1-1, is NAGVMQNPRHLVRRRGQEARLRCSPMKGHSHVYWYRQLPEEGLKFMVYLQKENIIDESGMPKERFSAEFPKEGPSILRIQQVVRGDSAAYFCASTLGPARSRTEAFFGQGTRLTVV.

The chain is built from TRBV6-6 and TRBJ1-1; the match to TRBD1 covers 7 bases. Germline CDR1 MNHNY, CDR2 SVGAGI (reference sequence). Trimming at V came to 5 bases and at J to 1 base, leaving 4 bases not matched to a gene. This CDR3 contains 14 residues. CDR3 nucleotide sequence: TGTGCCAGCAGTGGGGGGACAGAGAACACTGAAGCTTTCTTT. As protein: CASSGGTENTEAFF.

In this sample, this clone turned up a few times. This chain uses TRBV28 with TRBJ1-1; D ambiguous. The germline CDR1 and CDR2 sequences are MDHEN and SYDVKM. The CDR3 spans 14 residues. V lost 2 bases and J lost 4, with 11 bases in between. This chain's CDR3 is CASSLTDLGTEAFF. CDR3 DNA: TGTGCCAGCAGTTTAACAGACTTGGGCACTGAAGCTTTCTTT.

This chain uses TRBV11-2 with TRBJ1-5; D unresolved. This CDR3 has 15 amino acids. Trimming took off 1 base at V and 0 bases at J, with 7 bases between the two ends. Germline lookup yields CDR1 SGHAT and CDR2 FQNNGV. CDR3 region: CASSLGSGSNQPQHF. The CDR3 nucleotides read TGTGCCAGCAGCTTAGGCTCCGGTAGCAATCAGCCCCAGCATTTT.

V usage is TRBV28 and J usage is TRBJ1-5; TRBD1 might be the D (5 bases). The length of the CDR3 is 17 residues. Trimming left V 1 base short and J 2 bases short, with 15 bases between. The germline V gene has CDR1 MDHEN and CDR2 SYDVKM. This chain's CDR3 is CASSLYRQKVGNQPQHF. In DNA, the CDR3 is TGTGCCAGCAGTTTATATAGACAGAAGGTTGGCAATCAGCCCCAGCATTTT.

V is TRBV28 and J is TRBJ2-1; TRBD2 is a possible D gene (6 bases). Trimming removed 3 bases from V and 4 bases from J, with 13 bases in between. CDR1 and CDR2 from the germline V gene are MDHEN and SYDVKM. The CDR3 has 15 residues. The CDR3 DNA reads TGTGCCAGCAGTTTCCCGGGAGTTAAGTACAATGAGCAGTTCTTC. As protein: CASSFPGVKYNEQFF.

The CDR3 region has the DNA TGTGCCAGCAGCAACCGAGCCCAAACAGATACGCAGTATTTT. As protein: CASSNRAQTDTQYF. The chain recombines TRBV7-3 with TRBJ2-3; D is undetermined. CDR1 is SGHTA, CDR2 FQGTGA, per germline. The germline V and J ends were trimmed by 5 bases and 3 bases, with 12 bases remaining between them. The CDR3 length is 14 residues.